This T cell receptor beta chain originates from a study of CD8+ T cells in alopecia areata. Points from the study as a whole: Lesional scalp displayed greater clonality than normal scalp, most notably in alopecia totalis/universalis. Administration of tofacitinib significantly diminished scalp clonality and expanded CD8+ clones within the top 100. There were also resident alphabeta T cells of normal skin sequenced in scalp samples.

Sequencing templates came from extracted RNA that was reverse transcribed into cDNA. Assay used: immunoSEQ multiplex PCR; TCRdb lists only in-frame clones, some missing. Here the sample spans roughly 190,000 clones, 60% to 70% being singletons. CDR3 size: 13 residues. V shed 3 bases and J shed 2 bases, with 9 bases lying between them. Germline CDR1 and CDR2: SQVTM and ANQGSEA. Notes on this clone: Its antigen is not known.

Treatment indicated: oral pan-JAK inhibitor, 5-10 mg twice daily. As part of sample collection, lesional scalp punch biopsies and peripheral blood were taken from alopecia areata patients. Sequenced here: CD4+ T cells sorted from blood, sampled at week 4, from a patient treated with tofacitinib. This receptor was obtained from a human donor with alopecia areata. The gene calls are TRBV29-1 and TRBJ2-3; D not certain. CDR3 DNA sequence: TGCAGCGTTGATCTCCCACCCACAGATACGCAGTATTTT. Amino acids: CSVDLPPTDTQYF.